The 11 T cell receptor beta chains listed next were all sequenced from one sample in a study of Ad26.COV2.S vaccination and SARS-CoV-2 variants. Treatment meaning: 15 to 20 received Ad26.COV2.S at low or high dose, single or two shots; 5 received placebo; per-sample allocation not given. Sampling happened 63 days after the first vaccine or placebo injection. Generated by immunoSEQ multiplex PCR, the TCRdb table keeps only in-frame clones and is missing some. The sample has 400,000 to 450,000 clones; about nine tenths are singletons. Material: peripheral blood, obtained in a trial of Ad26.COV2.S vaccine versus placebo. All receptors come from a person between 18 and 59 years old who received the Ad26.COV2.S COVID-19 vaccine or a placebo.

The chain is built from TRBV10-1 and TRBJ2-5, with D tentatively TRBD1 (6 bases). The CDR3 is made up of 19 amino acids. CDR1 and CDR2 (germline): WNHNN, SYGVQD (reference sequence). Between the trimmed V and J ends, which lost 3 bases and 4 bases, there was a span of 27 bases. In DNA form, the CDR3 reads TGCGCCAGCAGTGATGTTCTAAAATCAGGGGTTTTGCGGGCAGAGACCCAGTACTTC. Its protein product is CASSDVLKSGVLRAETQYF.

V and J are TRBV9 and TRBJ2-5, with D possibly matching TRBD2 (5 bases). Trimming pared 4 bases from V and 1 base from J, leaving 14 bases between. The germline V gene has CDR1 SGDLS and CDR2 YYNGEE. The CDR3 is 15 amino acids. As DNA, the CDR3 is TGTGCCAGCAGCCCCACGGTGGGAGCCCAAGAGACCCAGTACTTC. It translates to CASSPTVGAQETQYF.

This chain joins TRBV19 and TRBJ2-6, with D tentatively TRBD2 (7 bases). With 10 bases removed from V and 0 bases from J, the gap between germline ends came to 19 bases. Looked up from germline, CDR1 is LNHDA and CDR2 is SQIVND (reference sequence). The CDR3 sequence is 17 residues long. CDR3 DNA: TGTGCCACCCGGGGAGGGACACTTCACTCTGGGGCCAACGTCCTGACTTTC. It specifies CATRGGTLHSGANVLTF.

The V and J genes are TRBV19 and TRBJ2-5, with 14 nucleotides matching TRBD2. The CDR3 runs 16 residues. The ends lost 6 bases at V and 4 bases at J; junction bases unmatched: 7. CDR1 LNHDA and CDR2 SQIVND come from the germline V gene (reference sequence). DNA of the CDR3: TGTGCCAGTAGCGCGGGACTAGCGGGAGTAGGAGAGACCCAGTACTTC. It specifies CASSAGLAGVGETQYF.

The rearrangement links TRBV9 to TRBJ2-1; D not resolved. The V and J ends lost 1 base and 2 bases respectively, with 13 bases between them. The CDR3 has 16 residues. CDR1 is SGDLS and CDR2 is YYNGEE in the germline V gene. The DNA for the CDR3 is TGTGCCAGCAGCGTAAGGGCCGGACCTACCTACAATGAGCAGTTCTTC. It codes for CASSVRAGPTYNEQFF.

The chain combines TRBV3-1 (or the pseudogene TRBV3-2) with TRBJ2-5, with 13 bases lining up with TRBD2. Germline lookup yields CDR1 LGHDT and CDR2 YNNKEL (reference sequence). The ends lost 5 bases at V and 5 bases at J; junction bases unmatched: 8. The CDR3 runs to 16 residues. CDR3 sequence: CASSDRTSGGWETQYF. DNA of the CDR3: TGTGCCAGCAGCGATCGGACTAGCGGGGGTTGGGAGACCCAGTACTTC.

This clone has only one observation. The chain couples TRBV7-2 to TRBJ1-1, with 8 positions matching TRBD1. Germline loops: CDR1 SGHTA, CDR2 FQGNSA. The CDR3 has 16 amino acids. The J segment lost 2 bases and the V segment lost 3 bases, leaving 8 bases of the junction unmatched. The CDR3 nucleotides read TGTGCCAGCAGCTTGATGACAGGGGCGAGTAACACTGAAGCTTTCTTT. Translated: CASSLMTGASNTEAFF.

V gene TRBV7-8 combines with J gene TRBJ2-5, with 11 bases fitting TRBD2. The CDR3 extends over 16 amino acids. From germline, CDR1 is SGHVS and CDR2 FQNEAQ. Unmatched junction bases numbered 9, after V lost 4 bases and J lost 5 bases. CDR3 DNA sequence: TGTGCCAGCAGCTCAGGACTAGCGGGTCGTCGGGAGACCCAGTACTTC. Protein sequence: CASSSGLAGRRETQYF.

The chain links TRBV5-6 to TRBJ2-1, with 10 positions matching TRBD2. Germline CDR1 reads SGHDT; CDR2 reads YYEEEE. Trimming at V came to 2 bases and at J to 1 base, leaving 9 bases not matched to a gene. This CDR3 is built from 18 residues. Here the CDR3 DNA reads TGTGCCAGCAGCTTTTTATCAACTAGCGGGACTTCCTACAATGAGCAGTTCTTC. Translated: CASSFLSTSGTSYNEQFF.

The gene calls are TRBV27 and TRBJ2-4, with TRBD2 identical over 7 bases. CDR1 is MNHEY and CDR2 is SMNVEV in the germline V gene (reference sequence). The CDR3 runs to 13 residues. J lost 7 bases, V lost 4 bases, and 4 bases had no gene match. Here the CDR3 DNA reads TGTGCCAGCAGTTCCCCACTAGCGAACATTCAGTACTTC. It codes for CASSSPLANIQYF.

The chain couples TRBV7-9 to TRBJ1-1, with 7 bases aligning to TRBD1. J lost 3 bases, V lost 3 bases, and 16 bases had no gene match. The CDR3 is 18 amino acids. Germline CDR1 SEHNR, CDR2 FQNEAQ (reference sequence). The CDR3 protein is CASSLFPRRGMWDTEAFF. CDR3 DNA: TGTGCCAGCAGCTTGTTCCCCCGCAGGGGGATGTGGGACACTGAAGCTTTCTTT. Combining the CDR3 with reference TRBV7-9 and TRBJ1-1 gives the whole variable domain DTGVSQNPRHKITKRGQNVTFRCDPISEHNRLYWYRQTLGQGPEFLTYFQNEAQLEKSRLLSDRFSAERPKGSFSTLEIQRTEQGDSAMYLCASSLFPRRGMWDTEAFFGQGTRLTVV.